This section outlines one T cell receptor (beta chain) sequence together with its context. Its antigen is still unknown. This entry belongs to a study of T cell responses to AZD1222 COVID-19 vaccine. The study, taken as a whole, reports: White British ancestry dominated among donors, who included more females, and clonal diversity was possibly underestimated. No repertoire was sampled before or during the peak T cell response, only after it.

V lost 6 bases, J lost 2 bases, and 8 bases stayed unmatched. The CDR3 extends over 14 amino acids. The germline V gene has CDR1 SGHKS and CDR2 YYEKEE (reference sequence). Using immunoSEQ multiplex PCR, the repertoire was profiled, and TCRdb retains in-frame clones only, with some absent. Among 150,000 or so clones listed, over 80% were seen once. The TCR was taken from an adult who received the AZD1222 COVID-19 vaccine. This chain uses TRBV5-5 with TRBJ2-7; TRBD1 agrees at 7 bases. This specimen consisted of peripheral blood, obtained 28 days after the second AZD1222 dose. CDR3 in amino acids: CASTSLDRAYEQYF. CDR3 in DNA: TGTGCCAGCACCTCCCTAGACAGGGCCTACGAGCAGTACTTC. The full variable domain, with the rest looked up from reference TRBV5-5 and TRBJ2-7, is DAGVTQSPTHLIKTRGQQVTLRCSPISGHKSVSWYQQVLGQGPQFIFQYYEKEERGRGNFPDRFSARQFPNYSSELNVNALLLGDSALYLCASTSLDRAYEQYFGPGTRLTVT.